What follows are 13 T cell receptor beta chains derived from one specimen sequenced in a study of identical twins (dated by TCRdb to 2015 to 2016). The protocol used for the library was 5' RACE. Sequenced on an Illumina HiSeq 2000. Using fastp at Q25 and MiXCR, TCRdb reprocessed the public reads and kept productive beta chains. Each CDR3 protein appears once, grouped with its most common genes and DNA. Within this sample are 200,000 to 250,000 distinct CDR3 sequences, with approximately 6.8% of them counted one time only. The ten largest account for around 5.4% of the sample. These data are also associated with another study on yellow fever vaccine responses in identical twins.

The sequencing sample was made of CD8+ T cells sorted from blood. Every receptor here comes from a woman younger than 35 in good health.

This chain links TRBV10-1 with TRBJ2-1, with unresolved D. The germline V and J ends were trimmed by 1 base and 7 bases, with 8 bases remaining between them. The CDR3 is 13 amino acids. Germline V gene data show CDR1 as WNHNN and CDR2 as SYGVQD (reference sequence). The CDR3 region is CASSEFPWNEQFF. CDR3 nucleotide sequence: TGCGCCAGCAGTGAGTTCCCTTGGAATGAGCAGTTCTTC.

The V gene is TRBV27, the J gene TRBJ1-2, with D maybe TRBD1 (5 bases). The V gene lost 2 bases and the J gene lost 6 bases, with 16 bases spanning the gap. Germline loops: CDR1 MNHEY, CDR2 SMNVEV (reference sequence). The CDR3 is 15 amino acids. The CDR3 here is CASSLIRGAPNGYTF. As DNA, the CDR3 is TGTGCCAGCAGTTTAATCCGGGGCGCTCCCAATGGCTACACCTTC.

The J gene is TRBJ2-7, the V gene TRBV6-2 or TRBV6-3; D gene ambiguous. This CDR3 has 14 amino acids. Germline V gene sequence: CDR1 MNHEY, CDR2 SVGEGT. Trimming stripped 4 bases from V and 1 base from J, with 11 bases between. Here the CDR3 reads CASSFRGSSYEQYF. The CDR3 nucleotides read TGTGCCAGCAGTTTCCGTGGATCGTCCTACGAGCAGTACTTC.

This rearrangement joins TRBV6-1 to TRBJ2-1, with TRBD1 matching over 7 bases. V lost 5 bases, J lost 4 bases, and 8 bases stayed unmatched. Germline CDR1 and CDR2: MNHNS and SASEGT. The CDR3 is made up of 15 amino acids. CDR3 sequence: CASSTRGIGYNEQFF. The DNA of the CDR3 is TGTGCCAGCAGTACCAGGGGGATTGGTTACAATGAGCAGTTCTTC.

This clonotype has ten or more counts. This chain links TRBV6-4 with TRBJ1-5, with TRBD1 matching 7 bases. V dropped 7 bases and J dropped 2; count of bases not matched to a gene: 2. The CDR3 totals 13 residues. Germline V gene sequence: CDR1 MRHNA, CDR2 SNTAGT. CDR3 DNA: TGTGCCAGCACAGGGGGGTGCAATCAGCCCCAGCATTTT. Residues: CASTGGCNQPQHF.

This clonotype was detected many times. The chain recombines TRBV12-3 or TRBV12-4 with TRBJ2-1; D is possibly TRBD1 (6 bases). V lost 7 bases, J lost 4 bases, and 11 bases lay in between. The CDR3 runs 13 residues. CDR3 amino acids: CASKGQGYNEQFF. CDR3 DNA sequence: TGTGCCAGCAAGGGGCAGGGGTACAATGAGCAGTTCTTC.

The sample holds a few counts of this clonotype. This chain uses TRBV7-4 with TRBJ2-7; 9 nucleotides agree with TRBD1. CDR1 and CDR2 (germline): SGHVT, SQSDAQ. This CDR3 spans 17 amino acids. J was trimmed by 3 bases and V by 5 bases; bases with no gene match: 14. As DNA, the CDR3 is TGTGCCAGCAGCCCACACTTTAGGGACAGGGAGTGCTACGAGCAGTACTTC. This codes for CASSPHFRDRECYEQYF.

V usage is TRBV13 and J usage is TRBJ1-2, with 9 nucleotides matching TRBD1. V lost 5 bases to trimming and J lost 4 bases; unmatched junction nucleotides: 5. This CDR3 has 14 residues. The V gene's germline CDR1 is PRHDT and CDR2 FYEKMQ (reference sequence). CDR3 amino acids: CASSLQGASYGYTF. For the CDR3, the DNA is TGTGCCAGCAGCCTACAGGGGGCATCCTATGGCTACACCTTC.

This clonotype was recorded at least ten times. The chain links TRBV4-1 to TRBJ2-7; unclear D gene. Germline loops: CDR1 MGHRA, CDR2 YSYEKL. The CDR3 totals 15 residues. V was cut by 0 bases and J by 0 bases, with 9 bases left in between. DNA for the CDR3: TGCGCCAGCAGCCAAGACCCGGGCAGCTCCTACGAGCAGTACGTC. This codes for CASSQDPGSSYEQYV.

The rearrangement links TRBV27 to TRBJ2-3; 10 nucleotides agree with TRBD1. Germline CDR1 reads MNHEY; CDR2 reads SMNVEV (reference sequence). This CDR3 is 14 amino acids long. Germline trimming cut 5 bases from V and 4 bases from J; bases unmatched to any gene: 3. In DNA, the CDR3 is TGTGCCAGCAGTGGGGACAGGGGCGCAGATACGCAGTATTTT. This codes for CASSGDRGADTQYF.

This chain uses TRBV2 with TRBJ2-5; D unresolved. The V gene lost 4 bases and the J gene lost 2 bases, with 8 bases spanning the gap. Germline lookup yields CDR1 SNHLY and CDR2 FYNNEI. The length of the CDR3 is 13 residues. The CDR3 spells CASSVGLQETQYF. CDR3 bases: TGTGCCAGCAGTGTAGGCCTACAAGAGACCCAGTACTTC.

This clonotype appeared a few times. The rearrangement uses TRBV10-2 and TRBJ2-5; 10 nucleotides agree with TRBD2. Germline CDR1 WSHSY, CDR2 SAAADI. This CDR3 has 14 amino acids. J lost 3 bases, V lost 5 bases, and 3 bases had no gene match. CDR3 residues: CASSPTSGEETQYF. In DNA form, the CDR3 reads TGCGCCAGCAGTCCAACTAGCGGGGAAGAGACCCAGTACTTC.

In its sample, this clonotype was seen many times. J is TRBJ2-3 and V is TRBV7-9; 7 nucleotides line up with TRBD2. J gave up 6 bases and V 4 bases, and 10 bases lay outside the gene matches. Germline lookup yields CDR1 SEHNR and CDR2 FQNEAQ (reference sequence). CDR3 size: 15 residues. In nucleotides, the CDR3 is TGTGCCAGCAGCTGGGTTGGCGCGGGAGCGGATACGCAGTATTTT. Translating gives CASSWVGAGADTQYF.